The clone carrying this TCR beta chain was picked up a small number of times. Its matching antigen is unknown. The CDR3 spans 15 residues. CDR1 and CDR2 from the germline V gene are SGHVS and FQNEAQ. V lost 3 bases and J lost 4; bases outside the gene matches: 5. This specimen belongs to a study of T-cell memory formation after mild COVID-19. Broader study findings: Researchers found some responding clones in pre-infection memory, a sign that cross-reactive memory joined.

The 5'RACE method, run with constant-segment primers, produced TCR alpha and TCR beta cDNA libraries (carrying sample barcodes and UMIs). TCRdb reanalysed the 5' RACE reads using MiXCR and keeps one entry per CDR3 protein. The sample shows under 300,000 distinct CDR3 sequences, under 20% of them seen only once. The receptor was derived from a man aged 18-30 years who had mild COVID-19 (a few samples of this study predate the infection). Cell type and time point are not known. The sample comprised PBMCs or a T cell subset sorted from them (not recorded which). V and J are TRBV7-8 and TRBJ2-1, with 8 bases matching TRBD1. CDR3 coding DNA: TGTGCCAGCAGCTTCCAGGGGGCGCGGTACAATGAGCAGTTCTTC. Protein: CASSFQGARYNEQFF.